The 15 T cell receptor beta chains presented below share a single source sample, sequenced in a study of cytomegalovirus exposure and HLA in healthy donors. The PCR made use of 60 Vbeta and 13 Jbeta primers. Profiled with immunoSEQ multiplex PCR; TCRdb holds only in-frame clones, not every one. This table has about 120,000 clones, 77% appearing once. What was sequenced was PBMCs. These receptors were taken from a man between 35 and 55 years old in good health and CMV-seropositive.

This chain uses TRBV27 with TRBJ2-2; TRBD2 matches at 8 bases. The germline CDR1 and CDR2 sequences are MNHEY and SMNVEV (reference sequence). This CDR3 has 13 residues. Trimming cost V 4 bases and J 13 bases; bases outside gene matches: 8. The CDR3 reads CASSSRLARRLFF. The CDR3 DNA follows: TGTGCCAGCAGTTCCCGACTAGCGCGGCGGCTGTTTTTT.

This clone was picked up one time. The rearrangement joins TRBV4-3 to TRBJ2-7, with a tentative D call TRBD1 (7 bases). The CDR3 is 17 residues long. CDR1 is LGHNA, CDR2 YSLEER, per germline. The ends were cut back, 4 bases at V and 6 bases at J, with 25 bases in the middle. CDR3 loop: CASSRGPGGTVIPEQYF. The CDR3 DNA reads TGCGCCAGCAGCCGGGGGCCCGGAGGGACAGTAATTCCCGAGCAGTACTTC.

This chain joins TRBV5-1 and TRBJ1-1, with D perhaps TRBD1 (5 bases). V lost 5 bases and J 4 bases, leaving 15 bases between the germline ends. There are 14 residues in the CDR3. Germline CDR1 and CDR2: SGHRS and YFSETQ. This chain's CDR3 is CASRAGGLITEAFF. The CDR3 bases are TGCGCCAGCAGAGCCGGGGGTTTGATCACTGAAGCTTTCTTT.

The rearrangement uses TRBV15 and TRBJ1-4, with D perhaps TRBD1 (5 bases). The CDR3 consists of 16 residues. Looked up from germline, CDR1 is LNHNV and CDR2 is YYDKDF (reference sequence). V was shortened by 0 bases and J by 8 bases, with 16 bases between the two germline ends. This CDR3 reads CATSREGNWWGEKLFF. CDR3 nucleotides: TGTGCCACCAGCAGAGAGGGGAACTGGTGGGGCGAAAAACTGTTTTTT.

The J gene is TRBJ1-5, the V gene TRBV18, with D maybe TRBD1 (5 bases). The length of the CDR3 is 14 residues. CDR1 is KGHSH, CDR2 LQKENI, per germline. V was cut by 3 bases and J by 0 bases, with 6 bases left in between. The CDR3 here is CASSPTVSNQPQHF. The CDR3 DNA reads TGTGCCAGCTCACCGACAGTTAGCAATCAGCCCCAGCATTTT.

V gene TRBV27 combines with J gene TRBJ2-7; D is unclear. The CDR3 has 12 residues. V was trimmed by 9 bases and J by 0 bases, leaving 9 bases between them. Germline CDR1 reads MNHEY; CDR2 reads SMNVEV (reference sequence). Here the CDR3 reads CASWANSYEQYF. The CDR3 DNA follows: TGTGCCAGTTGGGCCAACTCCTACGAGCAGTACTTC.

The chain employs TRBV19 and TRBJ1-1; D remains ambiguous. Germline loops: CDR1 LNHDA, CDR2 SQIVND (reference sequence). The CDR3 runs to 13 residues. V was cut by 7 bases and J by 1 base, with 10 bases left in between. CDR3 nucleotides: TGTGCCAGTAAAGGAGTTCAGAACACTGAAGCTTTCTTT. Its protein product is CASKGVQNTEAFF.

The rearrangement uses TRBV4-1 and TRBJ2-7; 7 nucleotides match TRBD1. J was trimmed by 6 bases and V by 1 base; bases with no gene match: 6. Germline CDR1 MGHRA, CDR2 YSYEKL. There are 14 residues in the CDR3. The CDR3 is CASSQGDRVVEQYF. The CDR3 coding sequence is TGCGCCAGCAGCCAAGGAGACAGGGTGGTCGAGCAGTACTTC.

This chain links TRBV4-3 with TRBJ2-3; the match to TRBD1 covers 10 bases. The CDR3 sequence is 16 residues long. V was pared by 5 bases and J by 4 bases, with 9 bases of the junction left unmatched. In germline, CDR1 is LGHNA, CDR2 YSLEER. CDR3 coding DNA: TGCGCCAGCAGCAAGACGGGACAGGGGTTTTCAGATACGCAGTATTTT. It specifies CASSKTGQGFSDTQYF.

The chain links TRBV7-9 to TRBJ1-1; D gene uncertain. The CDR3 covers 12 residues. Germline V CDR1 and CDR2: SEHNR, FQNEAQ (reference sequence). V lost 3 bases to trimming and J lost 9 bases, with 11 bases between them. CDR3 coding DNA: TGTGCCAGCAGCTTCCTGGGCCCGAAAGCTTTCTTT. This encodes CASSFLGPKAFF.

V and J are TRBV4-2 and TRBJ2-7, with 13 bases that match TRBD2. Germline V gene data show CDR1 as LGHNA and CDR2 as YNFKEQ. V shed 1 base, J shed 0 bases, and the junction held 12 bases outside the gene matches. This CDR3 is built from 20 residues. CDR3 in DNA: TGTGCCAGCAGCCAAGGCTCTAGACTAGCGGGGGGTACCGGCTCCTACGAGCAGTACTTC. Translating gives CASSQGSRLAGGTGSYEQYF.

The V call is TRBV25-1, the J call TRBJ2-7, with 9 bases identical to TRBD2. V dropped 5 bases and J dropped 4; count of bases not matched to a gene: 9. This CDR3 is built from 15 residues. Germline CDR1 and CDR2: MGHDK and SYGVNS. In DNA form, the CDR3 reads TGTGCCAGCAGTTACGGTCTGGGACTAGCTTACGAGCAGTACTTC. Translation: CASSYGLGLAYEQYF.

This rearrangement joins TRBV30 to TRBJ1-2, with D possibly matching TRBD1 (5 bases). The V end was cut by 4 bases, the J end by 5 bases, with 17 bases between. Germline loops: CDR1 GTSNPN, CDR2 SVGIG (reference sequence). CDR3 length: 14 amino acids. The chain's CDR3 is CAWTAGGVGYGYTF. CDR3 nucleotides: TGTGCCTGGACAGCCGGAGGGGTTGGGTATGGCTACACCTTC.

The genes are TRBV7-3 and TRBJ2-5; a possible D gene is TRBD1 (6 bases). This CDR3 is built from 15 residues. The germline V gene encodes CDR1 SGHTA and CDR2 FQGTGA. V lost 2 bases, J lost 3 bases, and 13 bases lay in between. CDR3 DNA: TGTGCCAGCAGCTTATCCGCAGGGGAGAAAGAGACCCAGTACTTC. Its protein product is CASSLSAGEKETQYF.

The chain recombines TRBV7-8 with TRBJ1-2, with D unresolved. The CDR3 has 15 residues. The V end was cut by 5 bases, the J end by 3 bases, with 16 bases between. Germline V lookup: CDR1 SGHVS, CDR2 FQNEAQ. CDR3 in DNA: TGTGCCAGCAGCGGTGCGGCGAAGGGAGACTATGGCTACACCTTC. Residues: CASSGAAKGDYGYTF.